This T cell receptor (beta chain) comes out of a study of T-cell reconstitution after alpha-beta-depleted transplantation in children. Germline values: CDR1 SGHTA, CDR2 FQGNSA. CDR3 size: 14 residues. Trimming pared 2 bases from V and 3 bases from J, leaving 10 bases between. The TCRbeta library incorporated unique molecular identifiers. TCRdb re-analysed the PCR reads in MiXCR, keeping a single row per CDR3 protein. The data contain hundreds of thousands of distinct CDR3 sequences, 32% of them seen just once; the ten biggest clones take up 2.4%. The V call is TRBV7-2, the J call TRBJ1-2; no clear D. The sequencing here drew on PBMCs from the stem cell graft donor, taken from the stem cell graft. This sequence originates from a human donor who donated a stem cell graft to a child with aplastic anemia. The CDR3 sequence is CASSLTPMDYGYTF. The CDR3 DNA follows: TGTGCCAGCAGCTTAACTCCTATGGACTATGGCTACACCTTC.